This T cell receptor (beta chain) was profiled in a study of blood T cell repertoires in COVID-19. As for the study in general: Nucleic acid was either cDNA or gDNA, and it came from T cells, B-cell-depleted T cells, or PBMCs.

In the study's own analysis: Nucleated cell counts were estimated from reference gene primer amplification. Sequenced by immunoSEQ multiplex PCR; TCRdb stores in-frame clones only, minus some. V and J calls and clone size follow that table, whereas D and trimming were derived from the DNA. The top ten hold roughly 7% of the sample, which has about 220,000 clones, about three quarters seen once. The CDR3 loop spans 15 amino acids. With 5 bases removed from V and 2 bases from J, the gap between germline ends came to 16 bases. Germline V gene data show CDR1 as SGHAT and CDR2 as FQNNGV. The sequenced sample was peripheral blood. This chain joins TRBV11-2 and TRBJ2-7, with D tentatively TRBD2 (5 bases). This receptor was taken from a woman in her seventies with acute or convalescent COVID-19. CDR3 sequence (DNA): TGTGCCAGCAGCCGAGGGCCCCGAGGCGCCTACGAGCAGTACTTC. This sequence encodes CASSRGPRGAYEQYF.